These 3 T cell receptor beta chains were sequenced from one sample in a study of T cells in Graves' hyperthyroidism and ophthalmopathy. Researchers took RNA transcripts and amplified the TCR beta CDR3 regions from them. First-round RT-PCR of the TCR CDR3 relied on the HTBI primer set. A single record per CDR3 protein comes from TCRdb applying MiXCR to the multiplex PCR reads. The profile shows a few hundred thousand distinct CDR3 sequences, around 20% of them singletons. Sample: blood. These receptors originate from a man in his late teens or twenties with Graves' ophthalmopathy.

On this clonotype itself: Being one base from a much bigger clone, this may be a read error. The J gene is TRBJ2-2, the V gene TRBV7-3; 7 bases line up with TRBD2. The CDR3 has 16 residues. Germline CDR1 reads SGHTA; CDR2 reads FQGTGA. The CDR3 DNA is TGTGCCAGCAGCTGGGGCCAGCGGGGAAAGGCCGGGGGGCTGTTTTTT. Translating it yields CASSWGQRGKAGGLFF.

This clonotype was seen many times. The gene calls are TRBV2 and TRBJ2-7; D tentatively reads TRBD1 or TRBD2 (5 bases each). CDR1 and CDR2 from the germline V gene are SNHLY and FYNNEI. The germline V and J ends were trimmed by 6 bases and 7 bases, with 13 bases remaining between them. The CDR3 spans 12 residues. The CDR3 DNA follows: TGTGCCAGCAGATCAGAGGGGCGAGAGCAGTACTTC. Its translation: CASRSEGREQYF.

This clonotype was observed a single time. In DNA form, the CDR3 reads TGTGCCAGCAGCTTAGCCCCGCGGGGGCCTCTACAAGAGACCCAGTACTTC. This gives the protein CASSLAPRGPLQETQYF. The V call is TRBV11-2, the J call TRBJ2-5, with TRBD2 as a possible D gene (7 bases). V dropped 1 base and J dropped 2 bases, with 17 bases sitting between them. This CDR3 region has 17 residues. The germline V gene encodes CDR1 SGHAT and CDR2 FQNNGV. Looking up the rest from reference TRBV11-2 and TRBJ2-5 gives the full variable domain: EAGVAQSPRYKIIEKRQSVAFWCNPISGHATLYWYQQILGQGPKLLIQFQNNGVVDDSQLPKDRFSAERLKGVDSTLKIQPAKLEDSAVYLCASSLAPRGPLQETQYFGPGTRLLVL.